Included here is one T cell receptor beta chain sequence, with context. What it binds is not known. Only in-frame clones appear in the TCRdb table, and some are missing; sequencing was by immunoSEQ multiplex PCR. The profile shows some 15,000 clones, roughly 80% of them singletons. This sample is drawn from a study of immune evolution from preneoplasia to lung adenocarcinoma. Across the study: HLA loss of heterozygosity: 5.5% to 8.5% AIS, about 15% MIA, around 33% ADC, none AAH. Overall study results and limits: Later-stage lesions appeared to have more T cells, more diversity, less clonality.

Germline CDR1 is SGHVS and CDR2 is FQNEAQ. CDR3 length: 14 residues. Trimming pared 1 base from V and 3 bases from J, leaving 8 bases between. Between about 2014 and 2018, patients underwent resection in Japan or China. Sequenced: FFPE minimally invasive lung adenocarcinoma tissue. This receptor was taken from a person between 70 and 80 years old with lung adenocarcinoma. This sequence joins TRBV7-8 and TRBJ2-3; possible D gene TRBD1, 5 bases. DNA of the CDR3: TGTGCCAGCAGCTTAGACAGGACAACAGATACGCAGTATTTT. Translating it yields CASSLDRTTDTQYF.